This T cell receptor beta chain was found in a study of blood T cell repertoires in COVID-19. Study as a whole: Specimens from acute and convalescent COVID-19 originated in the United States, Italy and Spain. The analysed material was cDNA or gDNA that came from T cells, B-cell-depleted T cells, or PBMCs.

Authors' processing steps: Reference gene primer amplification in the assay estimated nucleated cell counts. Generated by immunoSEQ multiplex PCR, the TCRdb table keeps only in-frame clones and is missing some. The V and J calls and clone size are taken from that table; D and trimming were inferred from the DNA. The repertoire holds about 31,000 clones, with roughly nine tenths as singletons. Sequenced material: peripheral blood. The clonotype was recovered from a man in his sixties with acute or convalescent COVID-19.

The CDR3 reads CASSLGRQGGSYEQYF. Here the CDR3 DNA reads TGCGCCAGCAGCCTCGGAAGACAGGGTGGATCCTACGAGCAGTACTTC. V is TRBV5-1 and J is TRBJ2-7; 7 bases are a match to TRBD1. From germline, CDR1 is SGHRS and CDR2 YFSETQ. CDR3 length equals 16 residues. Trimming took 4 bases from V and 1 from J; bases not matched to a gene: 11.